This record looks at one T cell receptor beta chain sequence and its context. The data stem from a study of blood T cell repertoires in COVID-19. Study details: Collection of acute and convalescent COVID-19 samples took place in the United States, Italy and Spain. Nucleic acid was either cDNA or gDNA, and it came from T cells, B-cell-depleted T cells, or PBMCs.

In the authors' workflow: Reference gene primer amplification gave nucleated cell count estimates. The table came from immunoSEQ multiplex PCR; TCRdb's copy has only in-frame clones and leaves some out. The DNA gave D and trimming, while V, J and clone size come from that table. The data show around 300,000 clones, with around 87% seen just once and 1% held by the top ten. CDR1 is SGHRS, CDR2 YFSETQ, per germline. V was clipped by 3 bases and J by 7 bases, with 14 bases between them. The CDR3 runs 15 residues. This clonotype originated in a man aged 50 to 59 with active or convalescent COVID-19. Sequencing was performed on peripheral blood. The chain employs TRBV5-1 and TRBJ1-6; D gene ambiguous. The CDR3 region is CASSYSNTRNSPLHF. CDR3 nucleotides: TGCGCCAGCAGCTACTCCAATACCAGGAATTCACCCCTCCACTTT.